One and the same sample provided the 25 T cell receptor beta chains below, sequenced in a study of shared clonotypes between healthy human individuals. Libraries were prepared by immunoSEQ multiplex PCR; TCRdb keeps only in-frame clonotypes and omits some of them. The sample lists hundreds of thousands of clones, 55% to 75% occurring once. The source material was memory CD4+ T cells sorted from blood. Subset of the sample: CD45RA-negative fraction. All receptors derive from a young woman in good health.

A few counts support this clone. The V gene is TRBV27, the J gene TRBJ1-5, with TRBD1 as a possible D gene (5 bases). Germline values: CDR1 MNHEY, CDR2 SMNVEV (reference sequence). The CDR3 contains 14 residues. The CDR3 sequence: CVQPDGAVDQPQHF. DNA for the CDR3: TGTGTACAACCCGACGGGGCGGTGGATCAGCCCCAGCATTTT.

This clone has a single count. CDR3 coding DNA: TGTGCCAGCAGCTACGGGACCTGGGCCAACGTCCTGACTTTC. This translates into CASSYGTWANVLTF. V is TRBV7-2 and J is TRBJ2-6; D is possibly TRBD1 or TRBD2 (5 bases each). The CDR3 is 14 amino acids. V lost 4 bases, J lost 5 bases, and 9 bases lay in between. Germline V gene sequence: CDR1 SGHTA, CDR2 FQGNSA.

This chain links TRBV5-1 with TRBJ2-7, with D possibly TRBD1 on 5 matching bases. The CDR3 length is 15 residues. The germline V gene encodes CDR1 SGHRS and CDR2 YFSETQ. Trimming removed 0 bases from V and 3 bases from J, with 13 bases in between. The CDR3 spells CASSLDLRQGYEQYF. For the CDR3, the DNA is TGCGCCAGCAGCTTGGACCTTAGGCAGGGCTACGAGCAGTACTTC.

Comments on this clone: The sample carries other DNA sequences with the same CDR3. This rearrangement joins TRBV19 to TRBJ2-3, with 9 bases that match TRBD2. The length of the CDR3 is 14 residues. Germline CDR1 reads LNHDA; CDR2 reads SQIVND (reference sequence). The trim removed 6 bases at V and 0 bases at J, leaving 1 base unmatched. The CDR3: CASRTSGSTDTQYF. The CDR3 nucleotides are TGTGCCAGTAGGACTAGCGGCAGCACAGATACGCAGTATTTT.

The chain joins TRBV5-1 to TRBJ2-1; 9 bases align to TRBD2. With V trimmed by 0 bases and J by 9 bases, 7 bases remained unmatched. In germline, CDR1 is SGHRS, CDR2 YFSETQ. The CDR3 covers 15 residues. The CDR3 sequence is CASSLVAGVAGEQFF. The DNA of the CDR3 is TGCGCCAGCAGCTTGGTAGCGGGAGTGGCTGGTGAGCAGTTCTTC.

The rearrangement links TRBV7-8 to TRBJ2-2; 8 positions match TRBD2. After removal of 5 bases from V and 8 bases from J, the junction contained 10 bases not matched to a gene. Germline lookup yields CDR1 SGHVS and CDR2 FQNEAQ. The CDR3 length is 15 residues. Written as DNA, the CDR3 is TGTGCCAGCAGCCCCCCTAGACTAGCGTCAGGGGAGCTGTTTTTT. It codes for CASSPPRLASGELFF. Full variable domain (rest looked up from reference TRBV7-8 and TRBJ2-2): GAGVSQSPRYKVAKRGQDVALRCDPISGHVSLFWYQQALGQGPEFLTYFQNEAQLDKSGLPSDRFFAERPEGSVSTLKIQRTQQEDSAVYLCASSPPRLASGELFFGEGSRLTVL.

The V call is TRBV7-9, the J call TRBJ1-4, with D unclear. Germline CDR1 and CDR2: SEHNR and FQNEAQ (reference sequence). Trimming stripped 7 bases from V and 0 bases from J, with 9 bases between. This CDR3 spans 14 amino acids. Written as DNA, the CDR3 is TGTGCCAGCACTACGGCCGCAACTAATGAAAAACTGTTTTTT. Translating gives CASTTAATNEKLFF.

This chain links TRBV28 with TRBJ1-2, with TRBD1 identical over 9 bases. Germline V gene lookup returns CDR1 MDHEN and CDR2 SYDVKM. V shed 6 bases, J shed 5 bases, and the junction held 13 bases outside the gene matches. The length of the CDR3 is 16 residues. CDR3 residues: CASRPGGDRERYGYTF. The CDR3 coding sequence is TGTGCCAGCAGGCCGGGGGGGGACAGGGAGAGGTATGGCTACACCTTC.

This clone was observed a few times. The chain joins TRBV7-9 to TRBJ2-7, with TRBD1 matching over 7 bases. With V trimmed by 5 bases and J by 0 bases, 10 bases remained unmatched. The CDR3 consists of 16 residues. Germline V CDR1 and CDR2: SEHNR, FQNEAQ (reference sequence). The chain's CDR3 is CASSPSRGYLSYEQYF. CDR3 coding DNA: TGTGCCAGCAGCCCTAGCAGGGGGTACCTCTCCTACGAGCAGTACTTC.

The CDR3 is CASSPEGVLEPQHF. Written as DNA, the CDR3 is TGTGCCAGCTCACCAGAGGGGGTCCTGGAGCCCCAGCATTTT. This chain links TRBV18 with TRBJ1-5; maybe TRBD1 (6 bases). V dropped 2 bases and J dropped 8 bases, with 13 bases sitting between them. Per germline, CDR1 KGHSH and CDR2 LQKENI. This CDR3 comprises 14 residues. Complete variable domain (other parts from reference TRBV18 and TRBJ1-5): NAGVMQNPRHLVRRRGQEARLRCSPMKGHSHVYWYRQLPEEGLKFMVYLQKENIIDESGMPKERFSAEFPKEGPSILRIQQVVRGDSAAYFCASSPEGVLEPQHFGDGTRLSIL.

V and J are TRBV7-3 and TRBJ1-6; D is possibly TRBD1 (6 bases). V gave up 5 bases and J gave up 7 bases, with 15 bases separating them. This CDR3 comprises 15 residues. Germline CDR1 is SGHTA and CDR2 is FQGTGA. The CDR3 spells CASSPGALENSPLHF. The CDR3 DNA reads as TGTGCCAGCAGCCCGGGGGCCTTGGAGAATTCACCCCTCCACTTT.

This clone was seen a few times. This sequence joins TRBV7-2 and TRBJ2-7; D is possibly TRBD1 (8 bases). CDR1 is SGHTA and CDR2 is FQGNSA in the germline V gene. The V gene lost 3 bases and the J gene lost 6 bases, with 15 bases spanning the gap. CDR3 length: 14 amino acids. The CDR3 DNA reads as TGTGCCAGCAGCTTGACAGGGGACTACGGCGAGCAGTACTTC. It encodes CASSLTGDYGEQYF.

This clone appeared a single time. This chain links TRBV21-1 with TRBJ2-1; the D call of TRBD2 is as the table states it, not checked on the DNA. TRBV21-1 is a pseudogene segment. The CDR3 extends over 16 amino acids. The CDR3 DNA reads as TGTGCCAGCAGCAACGCTGGGGGCGGGAGGGACAATGAGCAGTTCTTC. This encodes CASSNAGGGRDNEQFF.

This clone was counted a few times. The V call is TRBV5-1, the J call TRBJ2-7; 10 bases are a match to TRBD2. The ends lost 0 bases at V and 7 bases at J; junction bases unmatched: 7. The CDR3 is made up of 15 amino acids. The germline CDR1 and CDR2 sequences are SGHRS and YFSETQ. The CDR3 region has the DNA TGCGCCAGCAGCTTGGAGGCTAGCGGGAGACTTGAGCAGTACTTC. Translated: CASSLEASGRLEQYF.

The CDR3 DNA follows: TGTGCCAGAAGCTTACTCCCCAGGACAGATTACGAGCAGTACTTC. Protein: CARSLLPRTDYEQYF. This chain connects TRBV5-3 to TRBJ2-7, with a weak D call TRBD1 (6 bases). TRBV5-3 is annotated as an ORF whose role is uncertain. V was shortened by 2 bases and J by 4 bases, with 16 bases between the two germline ends. CDR3 length equals 15 residues.

The chain combines TRBV6-4 with TRBJ2-1, with TRBD1 identical over 7 bases. Germline V gene sequence: CDR1 MRHNA, CDR2 SNTAGT. V shed 2 bases and J 5 bases; nucleotides not matched to a gene: 9. CDR3 length: 16 amino acids. The CDR3 sequence: CASSDTPGQYNNEQFF. The CDR3, as DNA: TGTGCCAGCAGTGACACCCCGGGACAGTACAACAATGAGCAGTTCTTC.

To note about this clone: Sequence at one end of the junction differs from germline and may be a read error. V and J are TRBV6-5 and TRBJ1-4; D is undetermined. The CDR3 has 13 amino acids. Germline V lookup: CDR1 MNHEY, CDR2 SVGAGI. The CDR3 DNA reads as TGTGCCGGCAGTCAAGGGCCTAATGAAAAACTGTTTTTT. This encodes CAGSQGPNEKLFF.

In regard to this clone: Possible read error: a much larger clone is one base away. Here the CDR3 reads CASSRTGLYGYTF. CDR3 nucleotides: TGTGCCAGCAGCCGGACAGGGCTCTATGGCTACACCTTC. The chain has TRBV27 and TRBJ1-2, with 8 bases fitting TRBD1. With V trimmed by 6 bases and J by 4 bases, 4 bases remained unmatched. The germline CDR1 and CDR2 sequences are MNHEY and SMNVEV (reference sequence). The CDR3 is made up of 13 amino acids.

This chain links TRBV5-1 with TRBJ1-2; 7 bases fit TRBD1. The CDR3 sequence is 15 residues long. Germline-derived CDR1 and CDR2 are SGHRS and YFSETQ. The junction had 6 bases not matched to a gene; V was cut back by 0 bases and J by 4 bases. The CDR3 protein is CASSLGQGSIYGYTF. DNA of the CDR3: TGCGCCAGCAGCTTGGGACAGGGCTCGATCTATGGCTACACCTTC.

The V gene is TRBV11-2, the J gene TRBJ2-7; 10 positions agree with TRBD2. Looked up from germline, CDR1 is SGHAT and CDR2 is FQNNGV. The CDR3 loop spans 15 amino acids. With 5 bases clipped from V and 3 bases from J, the junction kept 7 bases outside the gene matches. CDR3: CASSQGASGSYEQYF. As DNA, the CDR3 is TGTGCCAGCAGCCAAGGGGCTAGCGGGAGCTACGAGCAGTACTTC.

In regard to this clone: The same CDR3 arises from other DNA sequences in this sample as well. The chain uses TRBV2 and TRBJ2-7; D is unresolved. With 4 bases removed from V and 0 bases from J, the gap between germline ends came to 7 bases. Germline V gene lookup returns CDR1 SNHLY and CDR2 FYNNEI. The CDR3 extends over 13 amino acids. The CDR3 sequence: CASSGDFSYEQYF. The CDR3, as DNA: TGTGCCAGCAGTGGAGACTTCTCCTACGAGCAGTACTTC.

This rearrangement joins TRBV28 to TRBJ1-2; D remains ambiguous. This CDR3 has 14 residues. Trimming removed 6 bases from V and 8 bases from J, with 19 bases in between. Germline V CDR1 and CDR2: MDHEN, SYDVKM. This chain's CDR3 is CASRPSSDQRGYTF. The DNA of the CDR3 is TGTGCCAGCAGACCCTCGTCCGACCAAAGGGGCTACACCTTC.

In nucleotides, the CDR3 is TGCGCCAGCAGTCAAACGGGAGCCTACGAGCAGTACTTC. It is translated as CASSQTGAYEQYF. The chain has TRBV10-2 and TRBJ2-7; possibly TRBD2 for D (6 bases). CDR1 and CDR2 from the germline V gene are WSHSY and SAAADI. The V gene lost 5 bases and the J gene lost 2 bases, with 10 bases spanning the gap. CDR3 length: 13 residues.

The gene calls are TRBV5-1 and TRBJ2-1; TRBD2 matches at 11 bases. With V trimmed by 0 bases and J by 3 bases, 2 bases remained unmatched. The CDR3 length is 16 residues. Germline assignment: CDR1 SGHRS and CDR2 YFSETQ. The CDR3 protein is CASSLDSGRVYNEQFF. The CDR3 coding sequence is TGCGCCAGCAGCTTGGATAGCGGGAGGGTCTACAATGAGCAGTTCTTC.

This clone was recorded only once. This chain uses TRBV9 with TRBJ1-4; no firm D call. Germline CDR1 SGDLS, CDR2 YYNGEE. There are 15 residues in the CDR3. V was clipped by 1 base and J by 4 bases, with 11 bases between them. This CDR3 reads CASSVSPSLNEKLFF. The CDR3 bases are TGTGCCAGCAGCGTAAGTCCGAGCCTTAATGAAAAACTGTTTTTT. Variable domain in full (rest from reference TRBV9 and TRBJ1-4): DSGVTQTPKHLITATGQRVTLRCSPRSGDLSVYWYQQSLDQGLQFLIQYYNGEERAKGNILERFSAQQFPDLHSELNLSSLELGDSALYFCASSVSPSLNEKLFFGSGTQLSVL.